Below, 5 T cell receptor beta chains from the same sample are listed, as sequenced in a study of vaccination and CD4 T cells after COVID-19. These TCRs' antigens remain unknown. Documented treatment: roughly 10-day PBMC culture with coronavirus spike peptide pools or control peptides (ViraFEST assay). Once obtained from cultured CD4+ T cells, the DNA was sequenced using the Oncomine TCR Beta short-read assay. MiXCR, applied by TCRdb to the PCR reads, yields one record per CDR3 protein. The sample consists of more than 10,000 distinct CDR3 sequences, 46% of them appearing once. Sequenced: CD4+ T cells from blood, cultured in vitro. The receptors come from a human donor who had recovered from COVID-19.

In its sample, this clonotype was seen a few times. The rearrangement joins TRBV14 to TRBJ1-4; D is uncertain. Trimming shortened V by 4 bases and J by 10 bases, and 13 bases separated the two germline ends. The CDR3 has 13 amino acids. Germline-derived CDR1 and CDR2 are SGHDN and FVKESK. CDR3 bases: TGTGCCAGCAGCCCGGACGATTTTGGAAAACTGTTTTTT. Protein: CASSPDDFGKLFF.

In this sample, this clonotype turned up a few times. The genes are TRBV5-4 and TRBJ2-2, with 9 bases lining up with TRBD2. This CDR3 comprises 16 residues. Germline V lookup: CDR1 SGHNT, CDR2 YYREEE (reference sequence). V gave up 3 bases and J gave up 3 bases; unmatched junction bases: 6. CDR3 DNA: TGTGCCAGCAGCTCGGGGCTAGCGGGGTACACCGGGGAGCTGTTTTTT. Translated: CASSSGLAGYTGELFF.

The chain links TRBV5-5 to TRBJ1-1, with D possibly TRBD1 on 5 matching bases. Trimming took 6 bases from V and 6 from J, leaving 9 bases between them. The CDR3 totals 11 residues. The germline V gene has CDR1 SGHKS and CDR2 YYEKEE (reference sequence). Here the CDR3 reads CASTQGAEAFF. In DNA, the CDR3 is TGTGCCAGCACCCAGGGAGCTGAAGCTTTCTTT. The full variable domain, with the rest looked up from reference TRBV5-5 and TRBJ1-1, is DAGVTQSPTHLIKTRGQQVTLRCSPISGHKSVSWYQQVLGQGPQFIFQYYEKEERGRGNFPDRFSARQFPNYSSELNVNALLLGDSALYLCASTQGAEAFFGQGTRLTVV.

This clonotype was picked up one time. V gene TRBV14 combines with J gene TRBJ2-1; 7 bases are shared with TRBD2. The CDR3 totals 15 residues. The V gene end was trimmed by 5 bases and the J gene end by 7 bases; junction bases not matched to a gene: 11. Germline assignment: CDR1 SGHDN and CDR2 FVKESK. The CDR3 DNA follows: TGTGCCAGCAGCTTGCTGTCGGGGGGTCTGAATGAGCAGTTCTTC. It yields the protein CASSLLSGGLNEQFF.

This clonotype was recorded a few times. The chain combines TRBV6-1 with TRBJ1-2; D is perhaps TRBD1 (6 bases). V shed 5 bases and J shed 3 bases, with 10 bases lying between them. This CDR3 has 13 amino acids. In germline, CDR1 is MNHNS, CDR2 SASEGT. CDR3: CASSRGADYGYTF. The CDR3 bases are TGTGCCAGCAGTCGGGGGGCGGACTATGGCTACACCTTC.